These T cell receptor beta chains were read from a single sample in a study of blood T cell repertoires in COVID-19. Using immunoSEQ multiplex PCR, the repertoire was profiled, and TCRdb retains in-frame clones only, with some absent. The sample comprises about 46,000 clones, roughly 90% of which are singletons, and around 20% rests with the top ten. The sequenced sample was peripheral blood. The receptor source for this set is a man between 65 and 85 years old with active COVID-19. The CDR3 runs from the conserved cysteine through the conserved F or W. Not every row has a clone size; where given, it reads once, few, many or a size class.

v_gene: TRBV12-3/TRBV12-4
abundance: .
j_gene: TRBJ2-6
CDR3aa: CASGPHGANVLTF

v_gene: TRBV6-5
abundance: .
j_gene: TRBJ2-4
CDR3aa: CASGPGQGAIGYF

v_gene: TRBV24-1
abundance: .
j_gene: TRBJ2-1
CDR3aa: CATSGTSGSSSYNEQFF

v_gene: TRBV28
abundance: .
j_gene: TRBJ1-4
CDR3aa: CASSLIGVTNEKLFF

v_gene: TRBV2
abundance: .
j_gene: TRBJ1-5
CDR3aa: CASSRDGGEDQPQHF

v_gene: TRBV18
abundance: .
j_gene: TRBJ2-1
CDR3aa: CASSPPRTSGGNEQFF

v_gene: TRBV19
abundance: once
j_gene: TRBJ2-3
CDR3aa: CASSLGTGAPRNTQYF

v_gene: TRBV19
abundance: .
j_gene: TRBJ2-7
CDR3aa: CASSKDRGTLYEQYF

v_gene: TRBV9
abundance: .
j_gene: TRBJ2-7
CDR3aa: CASSFRSHSYEQYF

v_gene: TRBV27
abundance: .
j_gene: TRBJ1-2
CDR3aa: CASSFYAGEYGYTF

v_gene: TRBV27
abundance: .
j_gene: TRBJ2-5
CDR3aa: CASGLEGALGETQYF

v_gene: TRBV11-3
abundance: .
j_gene: TRBJ2-3
CDR3aa: CASSLGAGADPTDTQYF

v_gene: TRBV4-2
abundance: .
j_gene: TRBJ2-7
CDR3aa: CASSQATSGTFYEQYF

v_gene: TRBV18
abundance: .
j_gene: TRBJ2-1
CDR3aa: CASSPTSGDSYNEQFF

v_gene: TRBV11-2
abundance: .
j_gene: TRBJ1-4
CDR3aa: CASSFEAGGLLFF

v_gene: TRBV6-2/TRBV6-3
abundance: .
j_gene: TRBJ1-1
CDR3aa: CASSYRGLNTEAFF

v_gene: TRBV18
abundance: once
j_gene: TRBJ2-5
CDR3aa: CASSPWTGAHQETQYF

v_gene: TRBV7-9
abundance: .
j_gene: TRBJ2-1
CDR3aa: CASSPSSGGVF

v_gene: TRBV11-1
abundance: .
j_gene: TRBJ2-5
CDR3aa: CASSSLEGRQGETQYF

v_gene: TRBV5-5
abundance: .
j_gene: TRBJ2-7
CDR3aa: CASSIRVAAPYEQYF

v_gene: TRBV3-1/TRBV3-2
abundance: .
j_gene: TRBJ1-2
CDR3aa: CASSQESLRVGYGYTF

v_gene: TRBV27
abundance: .
j_gene: TRBJ2-1
CDR3aa: CASLAAGGWGPYNEQFF

v_gene: TRBV5-8
abundance: .
j_gene: TRBJ1-2
CDR3aa: CASSPFYGYTF

v_gene: TRBV4-1
abundance: .
j_gene: TRBJ1-5
CDR3aa: CASSQDDPRGINQPQHF

v_gene: TRBV18
abundance: .
j_gene: TRBJ1-5
CDR3aa: CASSPPGAGGQPQHF

v_gene: TRBV12-3/TRBV12-4
abundance: .
j_gene: TRBJ1-5
CDR3aa: CASRLSGNQPQHF

v_gene: TRBV5-1
abundance: once
j_gene: TRBJ2-5
CDR3aa: CASSQGPSTQETQYF

v_gene: TRBV12-3/TRBV12-4
abundance: .
j_gene: TRBJ2-7
CDR3aa: CASSWDRSHEQYF

v_gene: TRBV15
abundance: .
j_gene: TRBJ1-5
CDR3aa: CATSRSSMYSNQPQHF

v_gene: TRBV28
abundance: .
j_gene: TRBJ1-2
CDR3aa: CASSFGGRFYGYTF

v_gene: TRBV7-3
abundance: .
j_gene: TRBJ2-1
CDR3aa: CASSPSRGGPEEQFF

v_gene: TRBV4-3
abundance: .
j_gene: TRBJ2-1
CDR3aa: CASSQHPSGENNEQFF

v_gene: TRBV7-2
abundance: .
j_gene: TRBJ1-5
CDR3aa: CASSRPGQYNQPQHF

v_gene: TRBV29-1
abundance: .
j_gene: TRBJ2-2
CDR3aa: CSTRGQGAGELFF

v_gene: TRBV6-2/TRBV6-3
abundance: .
j_gene: TRBJ1-1
CDR3aa: CASSLRTGATNTEAFF

v_gene: TRBV18
abundance: .
j_gene: TRBJ2-3
CDR3aa: CASSDPGLAGGTDTQYF

v_gene: TRBV7-9
abundance: once
j_gene: TRBJ2-3
CDR3aa: CASSFTGEATDTQYF

v_gene: TRBV7-6
abundance: .
j_gene: TRBJ2-7
CDR3aa: CASSLAAGTSSYEQYF

v_gene: TRBV5-1
abundance: .
j_gene: TRBJ2-7
CDR3aa: CASSFTGTSGTYEQYF

v_gene: TRBV27
abundance: .
j_gene: TRBJ1-2
CDR3aa: CASRGLGKGYTF

v_gene: TRBV27
abundance: medium-sized
j_gene: TRBJ2-1
CDR3aa: CASSLSPNSDLEQFF

v_gene: TRBV5-1
abundance: .
j_gene: TRBJ2-5
CDR3aa: CASSPPGLAGGQETQYF

v_gene: TRBV6-5
abundance: .
j_gene: TRBJ2-1
CDR3aa: CASRTGTPYNEQFF

v_gene: TRBV18
abundance: .
j_gene: TRBJ2-4
CDR3aa: CASSPGTWLAKNIQYF

v_gene: TRBV7-8
abundance: .
j_gene: TRBJ2-2
CDR3aa: CASSLSTSRNTGELFF

v_gene: TRBV7-9
abundance: .
j_gene: TRBJ2-5
CDR3aa: CASSLYQETQYF

v_gene: TRBV18
abundance: few
j_gene: TRBJ1-1
CDR3aa: CASSADRKNTEAFF

v_gene: TRBV5-6
abundance: .
j_gene: TRBJ1-3
CDR3aa: CASSLRGGNTIYF

v_gene: TRBV28
abundance: .
j_gene: TRBJ2-7
CDR3aa: CASSSRGRTTYEQYF